These 25 T cell receptor beta chains came from one sample sequenced in a study of shared clonotypes between healthy human individuals. This table comes from immunoSEQ multiplex PCR, and its TCRdb copy is limited to in-frame clones, with some not included. This table holds about 1.5 million clones, around 95% found once. The source material was naive CD4+ T cells sorted from blood. Subset meaning: CD45RA+ positively selected. Receptor source: a young man in good health.

The chain joins TRBV5-1 to TRBJ2-5; D is possibly TRBD1 (5 bases). V gave up 4 bases and J gave up 3 bases, with 10 bases separating them. This CDR3 contains 13 residues. CDR1 is SGHRS and CDR2 is YFSETQ in the germline V gene. CDR3 sequence: CASSVLREETQYF. CDR3 coding DNA: TGCGCCAGCAGCGTCCTCAGGGAAGAGACCCAGTACTTC.

Regarding this clone: A far more abundant clone sits one base away, making this likely a read error. The chain recombines TRBV6-1 with TRBJ1-2; possibly TRBD1 for D (5 bases). Germline V lookup: CDR1 MNHNS, CDR2 SASEGT. Trimming cost V 4 bases and J 2 bases, with 8 bases left between them. This CDR3 is built from 13 residues. CDR3 nucleotide sequence: TGTGCCAGCAGTGCACAGGAGAACTATGGCTACACCTTC. Translation gives CASSAQENYGYTF.

CDR3 region: CASRTPGGPFEKLFF. CDR3 in DNA: TGTGCCAGCAGGACCCCCGGGGGGCCCTTTGAAAAACTGTTTTTT. The genes are TRBV28 and TRBJ1-4; D might be TRBD1 (6 bases). Germline V gives CDR1 MDHEN, CDR2 SYDVKM. Deletions cut 6 bases from V and 7 bases from J, with 18 bases between. This CDR3 comprises 15 residues.

The chain uses TRBV6-6 and TRBJ1-1, with TRBD1 matching over 8 bases. The CDR3 has 15 amino acids. In germline, CDR1 is MNHNY, CDR2 SVGAGI (reference sequence). V was pared by 0 bases and J by 4 bases, with 4 bases of the junction left unmatched. The CDR3 protein is CASSYSFTGGTEAFF. DNA for the CDR3: TGTGCCAGCAGTTACTCGTTTACAGGGGGCACTGAAGCTTTCTTT.

The chain couples TRBV6-1 to TRBJ1-2; D is possibly TRBD1 (5 bases). CDR1 is MNHNS and CDR2 is SASEGT in the germline V gene. This CDR3 comprises 14 residues. The V end was cut by 2 bases, the J end by 4 bases, with 11 bases between. CDR3 protein: CASSEIRGAYGYTF. DNA for the CDR3: TGTGCCAGCAGTGAAATAAGGGGCGCCTATGGCTACACCTTC.

This chain connects TRBV5-1 to TRBJ1-5; D ambiguous. This CDR3 region has 14 residues. V was trimmed by 3 bases and J by 3 bases, leaving 10 bases between them. Germline V lookup: CDR1 SGHRS, CDR2 YFSETQ. In DNA, the CDR3 is TGCGCCAGCAGCTATGGACCGCCCAATCAGCCCCAGCATTTT. Translated, it gives CASSYGPPNQPQHF.

This chain joins TRBV4-1 and TRBJ1-2; D is possibly TRBD1 (5 bases). The CDR3 runs to 16 residues. The germline V gene encodes CDR1 MGHRA and CDR2 YSYEKL. Trimming took off 1 base at V and 5 bases at J, with 17 bases between the two ends. In DNA form, the CDR3 reads TGCGCCAGCAGCCAAGGTTGGGGCGCCAGGGAGTATGGCTACACCTTC. Amino acid sequence: CASSQGWGAREYGYTF.

Comments on this clone: Other nucleotide sequences in the sample specify the same CDR3. The V call is TRBV5-1, the J call TRBJ2-1; 9 bases align to TRBD1. The junction had 3 bases not matched to a gene; V was cut back by 1 base and J by 4 bases. CDR3 size: 15 residues. The V gene's germline CDR1 is SGHRS and CDR2 YFSETQ. As DNA, the CDR3 is TGCGCCAGCAGCTTGAGACAGGGGGGATACAATGAGCAGTTCTTC. This gives the protein CASSLRQGGYNEQFF.

V gene TRBV5-4 combines with J gene TRBJ2-7; 7 nucleotides match TRBD2. This CDR3 contains 14 residues. Germline CDR1 reads SGHNT; CDR2 reads YYREEE (reference sequence). After removal of 4 bases from V and 4 bases from J, the junction contained 8 bases not matched to a gene. In nucleotides, the CDR3 is TGTGCCAGCAGCGCAAACCAGGGAGGGTACGAGCAGTACTTC. This gives the protein CASSANQGGYEQYF.

The CDR3 region has the DNA TGTGCCACCGTCCAAAGGTTAGCGGGAGTCCGCAATGAGCAGTTCTTC. Protein product: CATVQRLAGVRNEQFF. The chain carries TRBV2 and TRBJ2-1; 9 bases align to TRBD2. After removal of 10 bases from V and 6 bases from J, the junction contained 16 bases not matched to a gene. Germline lookup yields CDR1 SNHLY and CDR2 FYNNEI. The CDR3 is made up of 16 amino acids. Full variable domain (remainder filled in from reference TRBV2 and TRBJ2-1): EPEVTQTPSHQVTQMGQEVILRCVPISNHLYFYWYRQILGQKVEFLVSFYNNEISEKSEIFDDQFSVERPDGSNFTLKIRSTKLEDSAMYFCATVQRLAGVRNEQFFGPGTRLTVL.

The chain uses TRBV5-8 and TRBJ1-2; D is possibly TRBD1 (6 bases). The V gene's germline CDR1 is SGHTS and CDR2 YDEGEE. V was trimmed by 6 bases and J by 4 bases, leaving 16 bases between them. This CDR3 has 14 amino acids. The chain's CDR3 is CASTRQAGTYGYTF. The CDR3 DNA is TGTGCCAGCACCCGACAGGCGGGGACCTATGGCTACACCTTC.

This clone has a single count. The chain carries TRBV29-1 and TRBJ2-7; weak D call: TRBD2 (6 bases). Trimming pared 4 bases from V and 0 bases from J, leaving 7 bases between. CDR1 and CDR2 from the germline V gene are SQVTM and ANQGSEA. The CDR3 extends over 12 amino acids. The DNA for the CDR3 is TGCAGCGTTGGGGGGGTCTCCTACGAGCAGTACTTC. This gives the protein CSVGGVSYEQYF.

The CDR3 protein is CASRRLAGETYNEQFF. The CDR3 DNA is TGTGCCAGCAGGCGACTAGCGGGAGAGACCTACAATGAGCAGTTCTTC. The V gene is TRBV27, the J gene TRBJ2-1; 12 nucleotides align to TRBD2. The CDR3 extends over 16 amino acids. The V gene's germline CDR1 is MNHEY and CDR2 SMNVEV (reference sequence). Trimming removed 6 bases from V and 2 bases from J; junction bases left unmatched: 5.

The rearrangement uses TRBV4-3 and TRBJ2-1, with TRBD2 matching 10 bases. J gave up 4 bases and V 1 base, and 1 base lay outside the gene matches. Germline CDR1 LGHNA, CDR2 YSLEER. This CDR3 comprises 15 residues. CDR3: CASSQAAGGYNEQFF. The CDR3 bases are TGCGCCAGCAGCCAAGCAGCGGGAGGGTACAATGAGCAGTTCTTC.

The chain has TRBV5-1 and TRBJ1-5, with a possible D match to TRBD1 (5 bases). V was cut by 4 bases and J by 0 bases, with 11 bases left in between. Germline loops: CDR1 SGHRS, CDR2 YFSETQ. This CDR3 spans 15 amino acids. The CDR3 spells CASSPGPFSNQPQHF. The CDR3 coding sequence is TGCGCCAGCAGCCCGGGACCGTTTAGCAATCAGCCCCAGCATTTT.

CDR3 in amino acids: CASSPLTGGETQYF. CDR3 bases: TGTGCCAGCAGCCCTCTGACAGGGGGTGAGACCCAGTACTTC. The chain carries TRBV27 and TRBJ2-5, with TRBD1 identical over 9 bases. The CDR3 is 14 residues long. In germline, CDR1 is MNHEY, CDR2 SMNVEV (reference sequence). V lost 6 bases to trimming and J lost 5 bases; unmatched junction nucleotides: 7.

The rearrangement joins TRBV28 to TRBJ2-7, with TRBD1 identical over 8 bases. V dropped 4 bases and J dropped 3; count of bases not matched to a gene: 8. Looked up from germline, CDR1 is MDHEN and CDR2 is SYDVKM. This CDR3 region has 15 residues. CDR3 sequence reads: CASSSSPGGVYEQYF. The CDR3 DNA reads as TGTGCCAGCAGTTCGTCTCCAGGGGGCGTCTACGAGCAGTACTTC.

This clone has a single count. Other nucleotide sequences from this sample produce the same CDR3. The rearrangement uses TRBV19 and TRBJ1-1; 7 bases align to TRBD1. In germline, CDR1 is LNHDA, CDR2 SQIVND (reference sequence). The trim removed 2 bases at V and 1 base at J, leaving 1 base unmatched. The CDR3 consists of 14 residues. The DNA for the CDR3 is TGTGCCAGTAGTATAACAGGGGCGAACACTGAAGCTTTCTTT. The encoded protein is CASSITGANTEAFF.

The chain links TRBV28 to TRBJ2-7; 7 bases are a match to TRBD2. The CDR3 contains 14 residues. The V gene end was trimmed by 6 bases and the J gene end by 3 bases; junction bases not matched to a gene: 8. Germline V gene sequence: CDR1 MDHEN, CDR2 SYDVKM. This CDR3 reads CASSRSGSGYEQYF. CDR3 DNA sequence: TGTGCCAGCAGCCGTAGCGGGTCGGGCTACGAGCAGTACTTC.

This clone was counted a single time. V usage is TRBV9 and J usage is TRBJ2-1; 11 bases are shared with TRBD2. The germline V gene has CDR1 SGDLS and CDR2 YYNGEE. This CDR3 is 15 amino acids long. Trimming removed 4 bases from V and 2 bases from J; junction bases left unmatched: 2. The CDR3 bases are TGTGCCAGCAGCCGGGGACTAGCGGCCTACAATGAGCAGTTCTTC. It yields the protein CASSRGLAAYNEQFF.

In regard to this clone: Other DNA sequences in the same sample also yield this CDR3. The chain employs TRBV5-1 and TRBJ1-2; a possible D gene is TRBD1 (5 bases). The CDR3 consists of 14 residues. Germline CDR1 and CDR2: SGHRS and YFSETQ. The V end lost 2 bases, the J end lost 3 bases, and 11 bases lay between the germline ends. Here the CDR3 reads CASSLAGQDYGYTF. The CDR3 bases are TGCGCCAGCAGCTTAGCAGGGCAGGACTATGGCTACACCTTC.

The gene calls are TRBV18 and TRBJ2-3, with 12 bases fitting TRBD2. This CDR3 spans 16 amino acids. CDR1 is KGHSH and CDR2 is LQKENI in the germline V gene. Unmatched junction bases numbered 5, after V lost 5 bases and J lost 2 bases. CDR3 residues: CASSSRTSGITDTQYF. The CDR3 bases are TGTGCCAGCTCATCGAGGACTAGCGGGATCACAGATACGCAGTATTTT.

The chain links TRBV5-1 to TRBJ1-4, with TRBD1 identical over 7 bases. The ends lost 0 bases at V and 3 bases at J; junction bases unmatched: 5. Looked up from germline, CDR1 is SGHRS and CDR2 is YFSETQ. This CDR3 has 16 residues. The CDR3, as DNA: TGCGCCAGCAGCTTGGGACAGGGAGTTGCTAATGAAAAACTGTTTTTT. Protein: CASSLGQGVANEKLFF.

The chain recombines TRBV5-4 with TRBJ2-1, with D uncertain. Trimming took 4 bases from V and 6 from J, leaving 11 bases between them. Germline CDR1 SGHNT, CDR2 YYREEE (reference sequence). This CDR3 comprises 13 residues. In DNA form, the CDR3 reads TGTGCCAGCAGCCCCCAACCTACCAATGAGCAGTTCTTC. Protein: CASSPQPTNEQFF.

The V gene is TRBV4-3, the J gene TRBJ1-4; tentatively, D is TRBD1 (5 bases). Trimming removed 3 bases at V and 5 bases at J, with 13 bases between. This CDR3 region has 15 residues. Germline V gene data show CDR1 as LGHNA and CDR2 as YSLEER. The CDR3 DNA is TGCGCCAGCAGCCATCCGGGGCGGGGAAATGAAAAACTGTTTTTT. Encoded protein: CASSHPGRGNEKLFF.